These T cell receptor beta chains were read from a single sample in a study of T-cell reconstitution after alpha-beta-depleted transplantation in children. From the PCR reads, TCRdb called clonotypes with MiXCR, one entry per CDR3 protein. The repertoire includes fewer than 550,000 distinct CDR3 sequences, about an eighth of them detected once, and 14% sits in the top ten. Sequencing used PBMCs, mostly from graft donor cells, obtained 180 days after TCRalphabeta/CD19-depleted stem cell transplant. These receptors all stem from a female patient between 2 and 15 years old who had a stem cell transplant for aplastic anemia, so the T cells may come from the graft donor. Each CDR3 is given with its conserved first and last residue. Each record gives: clone size, D gene, V gene, J gene, CDR3 DNA, CDR3 protein. A D gene is named only where the DNA matches it firmly. Size is stated for part of the rows, as once, few or many counts, or as a class when the clone is expanded.

few	.	TRBV15	TRBJ2-3	TGTGCCACCAGCAGAGATCAGGATACGCAGTATTTT	CATSRDQDTQYF
few	TRBD1	TRBV15	TRBJ2-5	TGTGCCACCAGCAGCTACGGGACAGGGGTTCAAGAGACCCAGTACTTC	CATSSYGTGVQETQYF
few	.	TRBV7-2	TRBJ2-6	TGTGCCAGCAGCCAGACCCAGCTCTCTGGGGCCAACGTCCTGACTTTC	CASSQTQLSGANVLTF
.	TRBD2	TRBV9	TRBJ2-1	TGTGCCAGCAGCGAGGGGAATCCCGGGACTAGCGAATTCTTC	CASSEGNPGTSEFF
.	.	TRBV30	TRBJ2-6	TGTGCCTGGAGTGTACAGGCTGGGGCCAACGTCCTGACTTTC	CAWSVQAGANVLTF
few	TRBD2	TRBV6-1	TRBJ2-2	TGTGCCAGCAAACTAGCGGGAGTAGTCGGTCCCGGGGAGCTGTTTTTT	CASKLAGVVGPGELFF
few	TRBD2	TRBV15	TRBJ2-7	TGTGCCACCAGCAGACACACTAGCGCGGCTTCCTACGAGCAGTACTTC	CATSRHTSAASYEQYF
few	TRBD1	TRBV10-3	TRBJ2-1	TGTGCCATCAGTGGCCCCAGGCAGGGGGTGAGCTACTACAATGAGCAGTTCTTC	CAISGPRQGVSYYNEQFF
few	TRBD1	TRBV19	TRBJ2-7	TGTGCCAGTAGTATCGGGACAGGCTCCTACGAGCAGTACTTC	CASSIGTGSYEQYF
few	.	TRBV20-1	TRBJ1-3	TGCAGTGCTAGATCTAAGGACACCTACTCTGGAAACACCATATATTTT	CSARSKDTYSGNTIYF
few	.	TRBV7-2	TRBJ2-3	TGTGCCAGCAGCCTCCACCGGGAGAGCTCGAGCACAGATACGCAGTATTTT	CASSLHRESSSTDTQYF
.	.	TRBV6-1	TRBJ2-1	TGTGCCAGCAGGGTCCGGCGTGGGGGATGGGGCTCCTACAATGAGCAGTTCTTC	CASRVRRGGWGSYNEQFF
few	.	TRBV20-1	TRBJ2-2	TGCAGTGCTAGAGCGGGCAGGTCGGTGGTCGGGGAGCTGTTTTTT	CSARAGRSVVGELFF
few	.	TRBV12-3/TRBV12-4	TRBJ1-5	TGTGCCAGCAGTTTCCTAGGGACGAATCAGCCCCAGCATTTT	CASSFLGTNQPQHF
.	TRBD2	TRBV5-1	TRBJ2-5	TGCGCCAGCAGCTTGGTGGCGGGGGTGACACAAGAGACCCAGTACTTC	CASSLVAGVTQETQYF
.	.	TRBV24-1	TRBJ2-1	TGTGCCACCAGTGATATAAGGGAAAATGAGCAGTTCTTC	CATSDIRENEQFF
.	.	TRBV5-1	TRBJ2-6	TGCGCCAGCAGCCTAGTTCGGGCCAACGTCCTGACTTTC	CASSLVRANVLTF
few	.	TRBV7-2	TRBJ2-7	TGTGCCAGCAGCCCCCAAAGGAATTCCTACGAGCAGTACTTC	CASSPQRNSYEQYF
.	.	TRBV20-1	TRBJ2-2	TGCAGTGCCGTAGGGACGAACACCGGGGAGCTGTTTTTT	CSAVGTNTGELFF
.	.	TRBV25-1	TRBJ1-1	TGTGCCAGCAGTGATGCCACTGAAGCTTTCTTT	CASSDATEAFF
.	TRBD2	TRBV6-1	TRBJ2-2	TGTGCCAGCAGCCGGACTAGCGGGGGGCCGAACACCGGGGAGCTGTTTTTT	CASSRTSGGPNTGELFF
few	TRBD1	TRBV7-8	TRBJ1-2	TGTGCCAGCAGCCACCGGGACAGGGTATATGGCTACACCTTC	CASSHRDRVYGYTF
many	.	TRBV4-2	TRBJ2-7	TGTGCCAGCAGCCTAAAGCTGAGCTCCTACGAGCAGTACTTC	CASSLKLSSYEQYF
few	.	TRBV12-3/TRBV12-4	TRBJ2-3	TGTGCCAGCAGCCCTGACTGGGCGGATACGCAGTATTTT	CASSPDWADTQYF
.	.	TRBV4-1	TRBJ2-1	TGCGCCAGCAGCCAAGACGTATCAGGTCGGAATGAGCAGTTCTTC	CASSQDVSGRNEQFF
.	.	TRBV18	TRBJ2-3	TGTGCCAGCTCTCGAAGACAGCCGGGCACAGATACGCAGTATTTT	CASSRRQPGTDTQYF
.	TRBD2	TRBV28	TRBJ2-7	TGTGCCAGCAGTCCGGGACTAGCGGGAGGGGACCTCTGGGGGCAGTACTTC	CASSPGLAGGDLWGQYF
.	.	TRBV3-1	TRBJ1-5	TGTGCCAGCAGCGGTGCAGGGTTTCAGCCCCAGCATTTT	CASSGAGFQPQHF
few	TRBD1	TRBV12-3/TRBV12-4	TRBJ1-1	TGTGCCAGCACCCTGACAGGGGCGGGCACTGAAGCTTTCTTT	CASTLTGAGTEAFF
few	.	TRBV20-1	TRBJ2-1	TGCAGTGCTAGACCCGAACTAGGGTCTGCGGGCGAGCAGTTCTTC	CSARPELGSAGEQFF
.	.	TRBV12-3/TRBV12-4	TRBJ1-6	TGTGCCAGCAGTGCGCCCGGGAGGAATTCACCCCTCCACTTT	CASSAPGRNSPLHF
.	.	TRBV10-1	TRBJ2-3	TGCGCCAGCAGTGAGTCAAACCGTACGCAGTATTTT	CASSESNRTQYF
many	TRBD1	TRBV28	TRBJ1-6	TGTGCCAGCAGTACAAGGACAGGGGGCTTGAATTCACCCCTCCACTTT	CASSTRTGGLNSPLHF
many	.	TRBV20-1	TRBJ1-5	TGCAGTGCTAGAGCTGGCGGGAGCCCCAATCAGCCCCAGCATTTT	CSARAGGSPNQPQHF
many	.	TRBV7-9	TRBJ2-1	TGTGCCAGCAGCCCTGCAGGGCCGTTCTTC	CASSPAGPFF
.	.	TRBV7-6	TRBJ2-7	TGTGCCAGCAGCCTCTTGGAGGGGGCCCTCTACGAGCAGTACTTC	CASSLLEGALYEQYF
.	.	TRBV20-1	TRBJ2-7	TGCAGTGCCTCCGGGACTTTGTACGAGCAGTACTTC	CSASGTLYEQYF
few	.	TRBV7-6	TRBJ2-5	TGTGCCAGCAGCTACCGCTCGGTCCTTATGGGCCCTATAGAGACCCAGTACTTC	CASSYRSVLMGPIETQYF
few	.	TRBV29-1	TRBJ2-5	TGCAGCGTTGTGACTGGGTACCAAGAGACCCAGTACTTC	CSVVTGYQETQYF
few	.	TRBV5-8	TRBJ2-5	TGTGCCAGCACCCTGGGGTGGGGGGTGTACCAAGAGACCCAGTACTTC	CASTLGWGVYQETQYF
few	TRBD1	TRBV11-3	TRBJ2-2	TGTGCCAGCAGCCTTACAGGGGAATACGGGGAGCTGTTTTTT	CASSLTGEYGELFF
few	.	TRBV14	TRBJ2-3	TGTGCCAGCAGCCAGGCCGAGACGTACACAGATACGCAGTATTTT	CASSQAETYTDTQYF
many	.	TRBV5-6	TRBJ2-1	TGTGCCAGCAGCTTTTGGGCCGGCAGAAGCTCCTACAATGAGCAGTTCTTC	CASSFWAGRSSYNEQFF
.	.	TRBV27	TRBJ1-1	TGTGCCAGCAGTTTATCGGGGGACGGTGAAGCTTTCTTT	CASSLSGDGEAFF
few	.	TRBV11-2	TRBJ1-3	TGTGCCAGCAGGGCTCGACAGATCTCTGGAAACACCATATATTTT	CASRARQISGNTIYF
few	.	TRBV12-3/TRBV12-4	TRBJ2-3	TGTGCCAGCAGCCTCACCCCACGAGATACGCAGTATTTT	CASSLTPRDTQYF
few	.	TRBV6-2/TRBV6-3	TRBJ2-7	TGTGCCAGCAGTTACTCGAATACGGGACGGAACTACGAGCAGTACTTC	CASSYSNTGRNYEQYF